These 13 T cell receptor beta chains share one sample of origin, sequenced in a study of molecular identifiers for immune sequencing clone quantification. Each CDR3 protein gets one entry after TCRdb re-called the PCR reads with MiXCR. The sample shows under 600,000 distinct CDR3 sequences, about a fifth of them seen only once. The sequenced sample consisted of naive CD8+ T cells from blood, with Jurkat cell RNA spiked in. Stated subset: FACS-sorted CD8+CD4-CCR7+CD45RA+ naive T cells. The receptors shown here come from a human donor in good health. Some libraries in this study had Jurkat cell RNA spiked in.

In its sample, this clonotype was seen a few times. The chain carries TRBV30 and TRBJ1-1; D is unresolved. Germline values: CDR1 GTSNPN, CDR2 SVGIG (reference sequence). V dropped 3 bases and J dropped 8 bases, with 13 bases sitting between them. The CDR3 covers 12 residues. Here the CDR3 DNA reads TGTGCCTGGAGGCTCCCAACGGGGGAAGCTTTCTTT. Translation: CAWRLPTGEAFF.

To note about this clonotype: A much larger clone differs by one base, so this may be a read error. The rearrangement links TRBV30 to TRBJ2-1; 7 nucleotides line up with TRBD1. The CDR3 is 16 residues long. Looked up from germline, CDR1 is GTSNPN and CDR2 is SVGIG (reference sequence). In nucleotides, the CDR3 is TGTGTCTGGAGTGTAACAGGGGATTTCCCCTACAATGAGCAGTTCTTC. It codes for CVWSVTGDFPYNEQFF.

This clonotype has only a few counts. This chain joins TRBV20-1 and TRBJ1-1, with 7 bases aligning to TRBD1. Trimming cost V 6 bases and J 6 bases; bases outside gene matches: 16. CDR3 length: 15 residues. Germline assignment: CDR1 DFQATT and CDR2 SNEGSKA (reference sequence). The CDR3, as DNA: TGCAGTGCCGACAGAATTGACAGGGTTGTCCCTGAAGCTTTCTTT. Protein sequence: CSADRIDRVVPEAFF.

The rearrangement uses TRBV6-5 and TRBJ1-1; D unclear. Per the germline V gene, CDR1 is MNHEY and CDR2 is SVGAGI. The CDR3 has 16 amino acids. V dropped 2 bases and J dropped 0 bases, with 13 bases sitting between them. CDR3 region: CASSYGVRGMNTEAFF. CDR3 DNA: TGTGCCAGCAGTTACGGAGTCCGGGGAATGAACACTGAAGCTTTCTTT.

The chain has TRBV4-3 and TRBJ2-7; D gene unclear. Germline loops: CDR1 LGHNA, CDR2 YSLEER. The CDR3 length is 14 residues. V gave up 0 bases and J gave up 6 bases, with 12 bases separating them. CDR3 in DNA: TGCGCCAGCAGCCAAGATCGGGCAGCAACCGAGCAGTACTTC. This translates into CASSQDRAATEQYF.

In its sample, this clonotype was seen a few times. At one end, the junction sequence differs from germline, possibly due to a read error. The rearrangement uses TRBV7-9 and TRBJ2-7; 9 nucleotides agree with TRBD1. Germline lookup yields CDR1 SEHNR and CDR2 FQNEAQ (reference sequence). This CDR3 has 17 amino acids. The CDR3 bases are TGTGCCAGCAGCTTAGCGGGACAGGGTTCGTTGTCCTACGAGCAGTACTTT. Its protein is CASSLAGQGSLSYEQYF.

This clonotype was seen at least ten times. The chain recombines TRBV7-9 with TRBJ1-3; 10 positions match TRBD1. Germline trimming cut 2 bases from V and 4 bases from J; bases unmatched to any gene: 5. The CDR3 consists of 16 residues. Germline lookup yields CDR1 SEHNR and CDR2 FQNEAQ (reference sequence). The CDR3, as DNA: TGTGCCAGCAGCTTACTTGGGACAGGGGTAGGAAACACCATATATTTT. Its translation: CASSLLGTGVGNTIYF.

This clonotype was seen ten or more times. The rearrangement joins TRBV2 to TRBJ2-5, with D perhaps given as TRBD1 or TRBD2 (6 bases each). This CDR3 has 15 residues. CDR1 SNHLY and CDR2 FYNNEI come from the germline V gene. V gave up 4 bases and J gave up 5 bases, with 17 bases separating them. CDR3 bases: TGTGCCAGCAGTGTTGGTTGGGGGGCGGATGAGACCCAGTACTTC. Translating it yields CASSVGWGADETQYF.

This clonotype was counted at least ten times. J is TRBJ2-3 and V is TRBV20-1; D ambiguous. The CDR3 runs to 11 residues. Germline CDR1 is DFQATT and CDR2 is SNEGSKA (reference sequence). V lost 3 bases to trimming and J lost 5 bases, with 6 bases between them. The CDR3 loop is CSARVLDTQYF. The CDR3 DNA reads as TGCAGTGCTAGGGTTTTAGATACGCAGTATTTT.

This clonotype was observed at least ten times. This sequence joins TRBV4-1 and TRBJ1-1; D remains ambiguous. V was clipped by 4 bases and J by 0 bases, with 18 bases between them. The germline CDR1 and CDR2 sequences are MGHRA and YSYEKL. CDR3 size: 17 residues. The CDR3 here is CASSRMPPTAMNTEAFF. In nucleotides, the CDR3 is TGCGCCAGCAGCCGAATGCCCCCCACAGCTATGAACACTGAAGCTTTCTTT.

Details on this clonotype: Being one base from a much bigger clone, this may be a read error. The chain recombines TRBV25-1 with TRBJ1-2, with a weak D call TRBD1 (6 bases). Germline V gene lookup returns CDR1 MGHDK and CDR2 SYGVNS. The CDR3 has 14 residues. CDR3 sequence reads: CVSSVPDSAYGYTF. Here the CDR3 DNA reads TGTGTCAGCAGTGTCCCGGACAGTGCCTATGGCTACACCTTC.

With respect to this clonotype: This may arise from a read error, as a much more abundant clone is one base away. The chain uses TRBV12-3 or TRBV12-4 and TRBJ2-3, with D possibly being TRBD2 (7 bases). The CDR3 has 15 amino acids. The chain's CDR3 is CASRGFAGDTDTRYF. In DNA, the CDR3 is TGTGCCAGCAGGGGTTTCGCGGGGGACACAGATACGCGGTATTTT.

As regards this clonotype: It may be a read error: a sequence one base away is much more abundant. The chain couples TRBV2 to TRBJ2-3; tentatively, D is TRBD2 (5 bases). Germline lookup yields CDR1 SNHLY and CDR2 FYNNEI. This CDR3 is built from 15 residues. Trimming pared 3 bases from V and 0 bases from J, leaving 10 bases between. Here the CDR3 DNA reads TGTGCCAGCAGTGATTCTGGCGGGAGCACAGATACGCAGTATTTT. Residues: CASSDSGGSTDTQYF.